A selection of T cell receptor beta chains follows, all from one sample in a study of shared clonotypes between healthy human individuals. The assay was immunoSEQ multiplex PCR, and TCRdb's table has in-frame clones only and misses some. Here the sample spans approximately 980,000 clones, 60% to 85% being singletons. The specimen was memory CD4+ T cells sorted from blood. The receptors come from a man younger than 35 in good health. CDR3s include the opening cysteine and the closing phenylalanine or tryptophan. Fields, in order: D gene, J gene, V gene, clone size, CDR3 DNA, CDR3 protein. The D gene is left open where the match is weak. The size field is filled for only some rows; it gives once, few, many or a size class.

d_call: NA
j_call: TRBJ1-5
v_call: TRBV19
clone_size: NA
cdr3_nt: TGTGCCAGTAGTATGCCCACCAGGGGTAACAATCAGCCCCAGCATTTT
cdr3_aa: CASSMPTRGNNQPQHF

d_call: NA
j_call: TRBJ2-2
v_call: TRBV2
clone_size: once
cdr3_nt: TGTGCCAGCCGGGGGGCAGGGAACACCGGGGAGCTGTTTTTT
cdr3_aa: CASRGAGNTGELFF

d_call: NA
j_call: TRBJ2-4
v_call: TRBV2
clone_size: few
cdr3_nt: TGTGCCAGCAGTCAAGGATTTTCTGCCAAAAACATTCAGTACTTC
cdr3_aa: CASSQGFSAKNIQYF

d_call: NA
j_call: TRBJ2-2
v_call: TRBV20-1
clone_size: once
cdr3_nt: TGCAGTGCGTCCGCCCCCGGGGAGCTGTTTTTT
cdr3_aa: CSASAPGELFF

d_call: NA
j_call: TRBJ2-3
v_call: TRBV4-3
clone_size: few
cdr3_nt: TGCGCCAGCAGCCAGGGGGATATCACAGATACGCAGTATTTT
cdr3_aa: CASSQGDITDTQYF

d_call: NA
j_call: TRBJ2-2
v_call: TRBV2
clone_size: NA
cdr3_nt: TGTGCCAGCAGTGTAGACGGGTACACCGGGGAGCTGTTTTTT
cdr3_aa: CASSVDGYTGELFF

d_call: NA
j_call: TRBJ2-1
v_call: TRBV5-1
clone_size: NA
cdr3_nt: TGCGCCAGCAGCTACAACAATGAGCAGTTCTTC
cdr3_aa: CASSYNNEQFF

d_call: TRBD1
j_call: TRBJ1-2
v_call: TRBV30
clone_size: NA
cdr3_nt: TGTGCCTGGAGTGTATCTGGTTGGGAGGGGGCTATCCACTATGGCTACACCTTC
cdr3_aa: CAWSVSGWEGAIHYGYTF

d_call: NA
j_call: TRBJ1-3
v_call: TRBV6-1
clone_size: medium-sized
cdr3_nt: TGTGCCAGCAGTGAAGTCAGCTCCGGCTCTGGAAACACCATATATTTT
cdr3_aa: CASSEVSSGSGNTIYF

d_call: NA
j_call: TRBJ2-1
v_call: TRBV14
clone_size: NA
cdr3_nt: TGTGCCAGCAGCCAAGGGGGGCGGAATGAGCAGTTCTTC
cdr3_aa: CASSQGGRNEQFF

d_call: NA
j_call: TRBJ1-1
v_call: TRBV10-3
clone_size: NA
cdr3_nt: TGTGCCATCAGTGAGTCCGGGCAGTGGAGTCCTGAAGCTTTCTTT
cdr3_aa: CAISESGQWSPEAFF

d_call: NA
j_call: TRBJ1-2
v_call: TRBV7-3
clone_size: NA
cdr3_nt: TGTGCCAGCAGCTTAGTTTCCAGAGATGGCTACACCTTC
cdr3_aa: CASSLVSRDGYTF

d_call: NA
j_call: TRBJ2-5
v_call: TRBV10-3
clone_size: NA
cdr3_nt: TGTGCCATCAGTGAGTCTCCGGTGGAGACCCAGTACTTC
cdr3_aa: CAISESPVETQYF

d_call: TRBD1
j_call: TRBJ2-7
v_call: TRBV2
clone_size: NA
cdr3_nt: TGTGCCAGCAAGGCCCAGGGGGCTATGGTCTACGAGCAGTACTTC
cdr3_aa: CASKAQGAMVYEQYF

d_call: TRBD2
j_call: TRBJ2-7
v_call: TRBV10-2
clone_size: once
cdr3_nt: TGCGCCAGCAGTGAGTCGGCGGGAGGGGCCGAGCAGTACTTC
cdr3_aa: CASSESAGGAEQYF

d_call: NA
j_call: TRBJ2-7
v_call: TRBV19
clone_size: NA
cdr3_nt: TGTGCCAGTAGTGCCACCGTCAACTACGAGCAGTACTTC
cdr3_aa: CASSATVNYEQYF

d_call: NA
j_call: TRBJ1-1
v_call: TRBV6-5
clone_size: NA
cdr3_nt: TGTGCCAGCACCGGACGGATGAACACTGAAGCTTTCTTT
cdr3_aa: CASTGRMNTEAFF

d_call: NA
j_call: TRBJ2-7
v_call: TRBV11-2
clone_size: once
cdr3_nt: TGTGCCAGCAGCTTAGAAGGGACCCTAATCTACGAGCAGTACTTC
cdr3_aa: CASSLEGTLIYEQYF

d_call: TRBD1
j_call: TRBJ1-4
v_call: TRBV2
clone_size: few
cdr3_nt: TGTGCCAGCACTCGAACAGGGGGAGTCGGGAATGAAAAACTGTTTTTT
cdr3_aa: CASTRTGGVGNEKLFF

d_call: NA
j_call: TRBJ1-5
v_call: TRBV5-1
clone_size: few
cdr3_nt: TGCGCCAGCAGCCTTCAGCCCCAGCATTTT
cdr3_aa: CASSLQPQHF

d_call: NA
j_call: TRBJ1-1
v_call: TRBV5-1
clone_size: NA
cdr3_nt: TGCGCCAGCAGCTCTCGGAACACTGAAGCTTTCTTT
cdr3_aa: CASSSRNTEAFF

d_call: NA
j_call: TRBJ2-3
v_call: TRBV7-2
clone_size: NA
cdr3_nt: TGTGCCAGCAGCTTAAGTCGAGCGGATACGCAGTATTTT
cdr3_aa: CASSLSRADTQYF

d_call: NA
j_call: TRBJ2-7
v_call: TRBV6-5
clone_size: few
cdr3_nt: TGTGCCAGCAGCTGGGGGACTTCCTCCTACGAGCAGTACTTC
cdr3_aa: CASSWGTSSYEQYF

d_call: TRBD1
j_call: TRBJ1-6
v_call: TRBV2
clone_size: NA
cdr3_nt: TGTGCCAGCAGTCCAAGGACAGGGTACTCACCCCTCCACTTT
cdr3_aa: CASSPRTGYSPLHF

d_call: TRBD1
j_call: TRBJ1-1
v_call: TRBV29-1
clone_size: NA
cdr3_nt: TGCAGCGGTGGACAGGGGACTATTGAAGCTTTCTTT
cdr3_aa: CSGGQGTIEAFF

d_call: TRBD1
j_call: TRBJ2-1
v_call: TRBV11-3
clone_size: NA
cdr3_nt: TGTGCCAGCAGCTTATCGGGCAGGGGGCCCCCTGAGCAGTTCTTC
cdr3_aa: CASSLSGRGPPEQFF

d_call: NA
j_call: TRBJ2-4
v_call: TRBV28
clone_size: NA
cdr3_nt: TGTGCCAGCAGGAGGCAGAGAGTTGCCAAAAACATTCAGTACTTC
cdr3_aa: CASRRQRVAKNIQYF

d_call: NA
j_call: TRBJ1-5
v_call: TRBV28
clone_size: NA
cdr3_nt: TGTGCCAGCAGTTCAACTGGGACTTTTAATCAGCCCCAGCATTTT
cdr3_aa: CASSSTGTFNQPQHF

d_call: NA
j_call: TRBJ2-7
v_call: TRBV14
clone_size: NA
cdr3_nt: TGTGCCAGCAGCCAAGCCCCTGTGGACCTCGAGCAGTACTTC
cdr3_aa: CASSQAPVDLEQYF

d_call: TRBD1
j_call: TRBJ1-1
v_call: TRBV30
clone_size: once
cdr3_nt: TGTGCCTGGCAGACCGGGACAGCTCTTTCAACGGAAGCTTTCTTT
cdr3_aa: CAWQTGTALSTEAFF

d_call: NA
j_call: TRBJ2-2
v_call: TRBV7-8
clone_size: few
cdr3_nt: TGTGCCAGCAGTACCGATAGATCCCCCGAGCTGTTTTTT
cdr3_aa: CASSTDRSPELFF

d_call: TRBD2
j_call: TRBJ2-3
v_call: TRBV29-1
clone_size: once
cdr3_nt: TGCAGCGTTGATTCCTATTGGCAGGGCGGGCGACGGGACTACAAAACCTCTAGCACAGATACGCAGTATTTT
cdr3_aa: CSVDSYWQGGRRDYKTSSTDTQYF

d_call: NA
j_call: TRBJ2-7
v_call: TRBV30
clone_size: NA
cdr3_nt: TGTGCCTGGAGTATACTATTCCTCGAGCAGTACTTC
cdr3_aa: CAWSILFLEQYF

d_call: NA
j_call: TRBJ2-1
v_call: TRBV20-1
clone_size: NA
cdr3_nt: TGCAGTGCTAATGAGAGGAATGAGCAGTTCTTC
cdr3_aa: CSANERNEQFF

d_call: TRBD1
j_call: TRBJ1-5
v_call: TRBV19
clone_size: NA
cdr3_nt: TGTGCCAGTAGTACTGGGACAGGGGATCAGCCCCAGCATTTT
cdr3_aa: CASSTGTGDQPQHF

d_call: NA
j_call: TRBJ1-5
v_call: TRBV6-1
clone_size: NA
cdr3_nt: TGTGCCAGCAGTGCGGGACTTGGCAATCAGCCCCAGCATTTT
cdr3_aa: CASSAGLGNQPQHF

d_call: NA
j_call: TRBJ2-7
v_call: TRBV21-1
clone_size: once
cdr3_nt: TGTGCCAGCAGCAAACCAGGGGACCCCTCCTACGAGCAGTACTTC
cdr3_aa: CASSKPGDPSYEQYF

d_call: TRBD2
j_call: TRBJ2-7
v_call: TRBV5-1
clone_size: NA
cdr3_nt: TGCGCCAGCAGCTCACTAGCGGGAGGCTCCTACGAGCAGTACTTC
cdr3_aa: CASSSLAGGSYEQYF

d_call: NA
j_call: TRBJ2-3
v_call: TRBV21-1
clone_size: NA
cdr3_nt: TGTGCCAGCAGCCCCCGGGGGAACGTTCCAGATACGCAGTATTTT
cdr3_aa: CASSPRGNVPDTQYF

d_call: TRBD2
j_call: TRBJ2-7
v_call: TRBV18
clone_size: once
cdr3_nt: TGTGCCAGCTCACCAATCTTCCGGGGACTAGCCGAGTCCGAGCAGTACTTC
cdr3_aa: CASSPIFRGLAESEQYF

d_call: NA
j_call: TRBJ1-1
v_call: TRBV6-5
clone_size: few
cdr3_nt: TGTGCCAGCGGAACAGGGCGAGGGAACACTGAAGCTTTCTTT
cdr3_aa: CASGTGRGNTEAFF

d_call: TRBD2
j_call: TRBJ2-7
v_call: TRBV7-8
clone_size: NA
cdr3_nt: TGTGCCAGCAGGTCACGGAGCGGGGGGTCCTACGAGCAGTACTTC
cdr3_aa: CASRSRSGGSYEQYF

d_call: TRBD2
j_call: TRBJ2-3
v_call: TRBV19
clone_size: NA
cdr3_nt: TGTGCCAGTAGTACCCCTAGCGGAAAGGAAGATACGCAGTATTTT
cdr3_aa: CASSTPSGKEDTQYF

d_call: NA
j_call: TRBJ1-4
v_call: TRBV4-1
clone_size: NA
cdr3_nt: TGCGCCAGCAGCTCAACCAGGGGAGTGGCTGAAAAACTGTTTTTT
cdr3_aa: CASSSTRGVAEKLFF

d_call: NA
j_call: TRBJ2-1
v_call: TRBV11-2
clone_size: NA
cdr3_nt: TGTGCCAGCAGCTTAGGGACAGACAATGAGCAGTTCTTC
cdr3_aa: CASSLGTDNEQFF

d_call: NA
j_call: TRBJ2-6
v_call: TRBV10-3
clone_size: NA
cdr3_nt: TGTGCCATCAGTGAGTCGAGTGGTTTTGGGGCCAACGTCCTGACTTTC
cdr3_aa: CAISESSGFGANVLTF

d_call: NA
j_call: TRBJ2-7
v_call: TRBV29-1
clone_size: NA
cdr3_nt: TGCAGCGTTGTCAGCTACGGGATACCTTTCTACGAGCAGTACTTC
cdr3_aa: CSVVSYGIPFYEQYF

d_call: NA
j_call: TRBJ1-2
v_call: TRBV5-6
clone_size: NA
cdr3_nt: TGTGCCAGCAGCTCTGAGGACCGTGGCTATGGCTACACCTTC
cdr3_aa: CASSSEDRGYGYTF

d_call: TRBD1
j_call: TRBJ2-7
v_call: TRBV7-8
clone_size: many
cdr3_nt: TGTGCCAGCAGCTTCGACAGGGTCCACGAGCAGTACTTC
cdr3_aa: CASSFDRVHEQYF

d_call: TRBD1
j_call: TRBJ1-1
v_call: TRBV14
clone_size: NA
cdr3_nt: TGTGCCAGCAGCCCCACCCGGACAGGCGGGGCCACTGAAGCTTTCTTT
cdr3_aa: CASSPTRTGGATEAFF

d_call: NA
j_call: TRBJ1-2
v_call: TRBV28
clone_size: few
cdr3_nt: TGTGCCAGCAGTTTCGGGTCCCCGGGCTATGGCTACACCTTC
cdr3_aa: CASSFGSPGYGYTF

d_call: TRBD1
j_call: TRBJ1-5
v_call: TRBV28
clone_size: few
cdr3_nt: TGTGCCAGCACCTGGGACAGACCCTTCCAGCCCCAGCATTTT
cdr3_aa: CASTWDRPFQPQHF

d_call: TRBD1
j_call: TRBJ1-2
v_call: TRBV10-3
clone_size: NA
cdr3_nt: TGTGCCATCAGTGAGTCGATGGGACAGGGGAAATATGGCTACACCTTC
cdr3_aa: CAISESMGQGKYGYTF

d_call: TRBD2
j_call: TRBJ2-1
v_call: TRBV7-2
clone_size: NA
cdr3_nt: TGTGCCAGCAGGTTAGCGGGAGGGTCCTACAATGAGCAGTTCTTC
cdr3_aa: CASRLAGGSYNEQFF

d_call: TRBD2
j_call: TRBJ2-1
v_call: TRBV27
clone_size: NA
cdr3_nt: TGTGCCAGCAGTTTCGGACTAGCGGGGGGCGAGCAGTTCTTC
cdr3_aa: CASSFGLAGGEQFF

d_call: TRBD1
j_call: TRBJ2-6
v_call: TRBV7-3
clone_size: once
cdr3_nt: TGTGCCAGCAGCCCTCGGACAGGGGCTGGGGCCAACGTCCTGACTTTC
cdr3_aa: CASSPRTGAGANVLTF

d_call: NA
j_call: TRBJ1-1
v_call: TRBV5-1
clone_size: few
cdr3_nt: TGCGCCAGCAGCACCGGGACACGTGAAGATGAAGCTTTCTTT
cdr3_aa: CASSTGTREDEAFF

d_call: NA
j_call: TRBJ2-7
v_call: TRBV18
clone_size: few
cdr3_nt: TGTGCCAGCTCACTACAGGGTGGCGAGCAGTACTTC
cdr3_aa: CASSLQGGEQYF